These 19 T cell receptor beta chains originate from one sample sequenced in a study of blood T cells in healthy people across ages. Next came a second PCR, run for about 6 to 12 cycles, which used a sample-barcoded 5' primer along with a J-beta primer mix. TCRdb processed the 5' RACE reads anew with MiXCR; each CDR3 protein has one entry. This table holds over 1,500,000 distinct CDR3 sequences, approximately 50% found once. Sequencing was performed on blood. The receptors derive from a woman in her thirties or forties in good health.

V gene TRBV20-1 combines with J gene TRBJ1-1, with 10 bases matching TRBD1. The CDR3 loop spans 15 amino acids. CDR1 is DFQATT, CDR2 SNEGSKA, per germline (reference sequence). V dropped 6 bases and J dropped 3; count of bases not matched to a gene: 10. In DNA form, the CDR3 reads TGCAGTGCGCCCGGGACAGGGGCACCCTACACTGAAGCTTTCTTT. Protein product: CSAPGTGAPYTEAFF.

The J gene is TRBJ2-7, the V gene TRBV25-1; D might be TRBD1 (6 bases). The V end lost 6 bases, the J end lost 2 bases, and 20 bases lay between the germline ends. Germline-derived CDR1 and CDR2 are MGHDK and SYGVNS. The CDR3 spans 16 residues. CDR3 amino acids: CASSGSPGHYTYEQYF. The CDR3 DNA sequence: TGTGCCAGCAGCGGTTCTCCGGGACACTATACCTACGAGCAGTACTTC.

Turning to this clonotype: At one boundary the junction diverges from the germline segment, which might be a read error. The chain couples TRBV27 to TRBJ2-3, with a weak D call TRBD1 (5 bases). Germline CDR1 and CDR2: MNHEY and SMNVEV (reference sequence). The CDR3 loop spans 14 amino acids. CDR3 bases: TGTGCCAGCAGTGTATCCCGACAGACAGATACGCAGTATTTT. Residues: CASSVSRQTDTQYF.

The chain joins TRBV2 to TRBJ2-5; the D gene is possibly TRBD2 (6 bases). Trimming removed 6 bases at V and 11 bases at J, with 22 bases between. CDR3 length: 14 amino acids. CDR1 and CDR2 from the germline V gene are SNHLY and FYNNEI. The CDR3 DNA sequence: TGTGCCAGCAGGCGCGCGGGGTCGGTTCATGAGCAGTACTTC. It encodes CASRRAGSVHEQYF.

This clonotype appeared a few times. V usage is TRBV6-5 and J usage is TRBJ1-5, with D possibly TRBD1 on 6 matching bases. V was clipped by 6 bases and J by 4 bases, with 10 bases between them. The germline gives CDR1 MNHEY, CDR2 SVGAGI. This CDR3 has 13 residues. CDR3 sequence (DNA): TGTGCCAGCAGACCCGACAGGAATCAGCCCCAGCATTTT. Translating gives CASRPDRNQPQHF.

The V call is TRBV6-1, the J call TRBJ2-1; 7 bases map to TRBD1. The V gene end was trimmed by 6 bases and the J gene end by 0 bases; junction bases not matched to a gene: 14. CDR1 MNHNS and CDR2 SASEGT come from the germline V gene. The CDR3 is 18 residues long. CDR3 residues: CASRLYGTALGSYNEQFF. The CDR3 DNA is TGTGCCAGCAGGCTGTACGGGACAGCTTTGGGCTCCTACAATGAGCAGTTCTTC.

This sequence joins TRBV5-1 and TRBJ2-1; 7 bases align to TRBD1. V lost 0 bases, J lost 1 base, and 10 bases stayed unmatched. CDR1 is SGHRS and CDR2 is YFSETQ in the germline V gene. The length of the CDR3 is 18 residues. This CDR3 reads CASSLGLQGVLSYNEQFF. CDR3 DNA sequence: TGCGCCAGCAGCTTGGGACTTCAGGGGGTTTTGTCCTACAATGAGCAGTTCTTC. The variable domain in full, with the rest retrieved from reference TRBV5-1 and TRBJ2-1, is KAGVTQTPRYLIKTRGQQVTLSCSPISGHRSVSWYQQTPGQGLQFLFEYFSETQRNKGNFPGRFSGRQFSNSRSEMNVSTLELGDSALYLCASSLGLQGVLSYNEQFFGPGTRLTVL.

The CDR3 loop reads CASSLVLLGKNIQYF. In nucleotides, the CDR3 is TGTGCCAGCAGCTTAGTTCTGCTAGGTAAAAACATTCAGTACTTC. The rearrangement links TRBV11-2 to TRBJ2-4; D call uncertain. V dropped 1 base and J dropped 4 bases, with 11 bases sitting between them. Germline CDR1 reads SGHAT; CDR2 reads FQNNGV. The CDR3 has 15 residues.

The rearrangement uses TRBV4-3 and TRBJ1-2; D not certain. Germline-derived CDR1 and CDR2 are LGHNA and YSLEER. Trimming cost V 1 base and J 7 bases, with 13 bases left between them. The CDR3 loop spans 14 amino acids. The CDR3 spells CASSQGEGLGGYTF. CDR3 sequence (DNA): TGCGCCAGCAGCCAAGGTGAAGGGCTGGGTGGCTACACCTTC.

This chain's CDR3 is CASSLGGIAAGELFF. The DNA of the CDR3 is TGTGCCAGCAGTTTGGGGGGCATTGCCGCCGGGGAGCTGTTTTTT. J is TRBJ2-2 and V is TRBV28, with D tentatively TRBD1 or TRBD2 (6 bases each). CDR1 and CDR2 from the germline V gene are MDHEN and SYDVKM. V was trimmed by 3 bases and J by 6 bases, leaving 14 bases between them. The CDR3 length is 15 residues.

The V call is TRBV20-1, the J call TRBJ2-1, with D perhaps matching TRBD2 (7 bases). This CDR3 has 14 residues. Germline V gives CDR1 DFQATT, CDR2 SNEGSKA (reference sequence). V was trimmed by 3 bases and J by 2 bases, leaving 11 bases between them. The CDR3 nucleotides read TGCAGTGCTAGGGGGGGGGCAACCTACAATGAGCAGTTCTTC. Translation gives CSARGGATYNEQFF.

The chain combines TRBV5-6 with TRBJ2-3, with a possible D match to TRBD1 (5 bases). V was shortened by 0 bases and J by 3 bases, with 14 bases between the two germline ends. Looked up from germline, CDR1 is SGHDT and CDR2 is YYEEEE. The CDR3 spans 16 residues. The CDR3 spells CASSLGSAGATDTQYF. CDR3 coding DNA: TGTGCCAGCAGCTTGGGAAGTGCTGGGGCTACAGATACGCAGTATTTT. Drawing the rest from reference TRBV5-6 and TRBJ2-3, the complete variable domain is DAGVTQSPTHLIKTRGQQVTLRCSPKSGHDTVSWYQQALGQGPQFIFQYYEEEERQRGNFPDRFSGHQFPNYSSELNVNALLLGDSALYLCASSLGSAGATDTQYFGPGTRLTVL.

This rearrangement joins TRBV28 to TRBJ1-3; no clear D gene. The germline gives CDR1 MDHEN, CDR2 SYDVKM. The CDR3 covers 16 residues. The V end was cut by 4 bases, the J end by 0 bases, with 13 bases between. CDR3 sequence: CASSSLVLSSGNTIYF. As DNA, the CDR3 is TGTGCCAGCAGTTCCCTCGTCCTCAGCTCTGGAAACACCATATATTTT.

This rearrangement joins TRBV2 to TRBJ1-4, with 8 bases fitting TRBD1. CDR1 and CDR2 (germline): SNHLY, FYNNEI. Trimming cost V 5 bases and J 0 bases; bases outside gene matches: 5. The CDR3 consists of 16 residues. DNA for the CDR3: TGTGCCAGCAGTCGGGACAGGCCAGCAACTAATGAAAAACTGTTTTTT. It specifies CASSRDRPATNEKLFF.

This chain joins TRBV6-5 and TRBJ1-2; D gene uncertain. The CDR3 has 15 residues. Germline-derived CDR1 and CDR2 are MNHEY and SVGAGI. The ends were cut back, 0 bases at V and 4 bases at J, with 12 bases in the middle. The CDR3 sequence: CASSYSYSESYGYTF. CDR3 coding DNA: TGTGCCAGCAGTTACTCGTACAGTGAGTCCTATGGCTACACCTTC.

This clonotype was seen only a few times. This chain uses TRBV6-2 or TRBV6-3 with TRBJ2-3; TRBD2 matches at 11 bases. The CDR3 loop spans 15 amino acids. The germline V gene has CDR1 MNHEY and CDR2 SVGEGT. V dropped 6 bases and J dropped 2; count of bases not matched to a gene: 4. The CDR3 is CASSGLAGLTDTQYF. In DNA, the CDR3 is TGTGCCAGCAGCGGACTAGCGGGCCTCACAGATACGCAGTATTTT.

CDR3 sequence reads: CSVEDASGGHTDTQYF. The DNA of the CDR3 is TGCAGCGTTGAAGATGCTAGCGGGGGGCACACAGATACGCAGTATTTT. V and J are TRBV29-1 and TRBJ2-3; 11 nucleotides match TRBD2. CDR3 length equals 16 residues. V trimming: 0 bases; J trimming: 2 bases; junction bases outside the gene matches: 4. Germline V gene data show CDR1 as SQVTM and CDR2 as ANQGSEA.

A few counts support this clonotype. The chain is built from TRBV7-2 and TRBJ2-7, with TRBD2 identical over 13 bases. CDR3 length: 17 amino acids. Trimming removed 5 bases from V and 2 bases from J; junction bases left unmatched: 9. The germline CDR1 and CDR2 sequences are SGHTA and FQGNSA. The CDR3 is CASSRTGLAGTTYEQYF. The CDR3 nucleotides read TGTGCCAGCAGCCGGACGGGACTAGCGGGGACTACCTACGAGCAGTACTTC.

This chain connects TRBV20-1 to TRBJ2-7; 7 bases agree with TRBD2. With 5 bases clipped from V and 7 bases from J, the junction kept 17 bases outside the gene matches. This CDR3 is built from 15 residues. Germline loops: CDR1 DFQATT, CDR2 SNEGSKA (reference sequence). The CDR3 DNA is TGCAGTGCTGATGAGCGGGGTCCCCTGCCCGGAGAGCAGTACTTC. Translation: CSADERGPLPGEQYF.